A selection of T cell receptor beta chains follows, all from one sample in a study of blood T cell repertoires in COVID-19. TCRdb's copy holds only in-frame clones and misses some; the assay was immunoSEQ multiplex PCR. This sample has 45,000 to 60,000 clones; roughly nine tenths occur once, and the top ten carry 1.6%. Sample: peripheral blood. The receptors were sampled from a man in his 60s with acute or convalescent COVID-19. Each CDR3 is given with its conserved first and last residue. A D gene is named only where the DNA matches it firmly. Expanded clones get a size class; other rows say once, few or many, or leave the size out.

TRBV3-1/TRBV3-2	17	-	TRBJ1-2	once	CASSQEGRPDSFYGYTF	TGTGCCAGCAGCCAAGAAGGACGGCCGGACAGTTTCTATGGCTACACCTTC
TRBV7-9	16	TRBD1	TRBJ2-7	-	CASSLVGLTGTYEQYF	TGTGCCAGCAGCTTAGTAGGACTGACAGGGACCTACGAGCAGTACTTC
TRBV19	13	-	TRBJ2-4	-	CASSIASWDIQYF	TGTGCCAGTAGTATTGCTAGTTGGGACATTCAGTACTTC
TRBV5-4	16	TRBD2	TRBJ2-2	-	CASSLGGSGVSGELFF	TGTGCCAGCAGCTTGGGAGGTAGCGGGGTCTCCGGGGAGCTGTTTTTT
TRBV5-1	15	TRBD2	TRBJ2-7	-	CASSLLAGGGYEQYF	TGCGCCAGCAGCTTGTTAGCGGGAGGTGGCTACGAGCAGTACTTC
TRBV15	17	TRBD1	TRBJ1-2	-	CATSRDRDRGRYYGYTF	TGTGCCACCAGCAGAGACCGGGACAGGGGGCGGTACTATGGCTACACCTTC
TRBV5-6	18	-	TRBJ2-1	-	CASSLLPVVSAGGNEQFF	TGTGCCAGCAGCTTACTCCCTGTGGTCTCCGCAGGGGGGAATGAGCAGTTCTTC
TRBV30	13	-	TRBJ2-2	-	CAGHDQNTGELFF	TGTGCCGGGCATGACCAGAACACCGGGGAGCTGTTTTTT
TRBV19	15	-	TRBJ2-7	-	CASSIAIRRGHEQYF	TGTGCCAGTAGTATAGCTATCCGGAGGGGGCATGAGCAGTACTTC
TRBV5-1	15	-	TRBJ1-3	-	CASAPQGHSGNTIYF	TGCGCCAGCGCGCCACAGGGCCACTCTGGAAACACCATATATTTT
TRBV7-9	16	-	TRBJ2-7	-	CASSLGAGTVQYEQYF	TGTGCCAGCAGCTTAGGGGCGGGGACGGTTCAATACGAGCAGTACTTC
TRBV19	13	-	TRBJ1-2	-	CASNRGGGYGYTF	TGTGCCAGTAACCGGGGGGGAGGCTATGGCTACACCTTC
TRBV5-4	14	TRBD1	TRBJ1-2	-	CASSPRQGGYGYTF	TGTGCCAGCAGCCCAAGACAGGGAGGTTATGGCTACACCTTC
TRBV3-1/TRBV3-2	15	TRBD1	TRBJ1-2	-	CASSQLRTGYYGYTF	TGTGCCAGCAGCCAACTCAGGACAGGGTACTATGGCTACACCTTC
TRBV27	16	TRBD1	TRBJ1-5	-	CASSATGGAGNQPQHF	TGTGCCAGCAGTGCCACAGGGGGCGCAGGCAATCAGCCCCAGCATTTT
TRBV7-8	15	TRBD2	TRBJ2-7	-	CASSRTSGGSHEQYF	TGTGCCAGCAGCCGGACTAGCGGGGGGTCCCACGAGCAGTACTTC
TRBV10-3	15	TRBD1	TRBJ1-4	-	CAISESGTGSEKLFF	TGTGCCATCAGTGAGTCAGGGACAGGGAGTGAAAAACTGTTTTTT
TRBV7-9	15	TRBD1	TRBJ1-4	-	CASSLAAGGNEKLFF	TGTGCCAGCAGCTTAGCGGCAGGGGGTAATGAAAAGCTGTTTTTT
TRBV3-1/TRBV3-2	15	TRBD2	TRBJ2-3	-	CASSPGLGGTDTQYF	TGTGCCAGCAGCCCGGGACTAGGGGGCACAGATACGCAGTATTTT
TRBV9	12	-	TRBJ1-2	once	CASSVGGQPYTF	TGTGCCAGCAGCGTAGGCGGACAGCCATACACCTTC
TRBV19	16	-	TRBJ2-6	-	CASRPDRDSGANVLTF	TGTGCCAGTAGGCCGGACAGAGACTCTGGGGCCAACGTCCTGACTTTC